This T cell receptor beta chain was obtained from a study of blood T cell repertoires in COVID-19. Sequenced by immunoSEQ multiplex PCR; TCRdb stores in-frame clones only, minus some. The sample records over 200,000 clones, 65% to 90% being singletons. CDR1 is SNHLY, CDR2 FYNNEI, per germline. This CDR3 has 14 amino acids. Germline trimming cut 7 bases from V and 6 bases from J; bases unmatched to any gene: 8. The source is a human donor in a cohort sampled during active COVID-19. V and J are TRBV2 and TRBJ2-7; TRBD1 agrees at 11 bases. The sample consisted of peripheral blood. CDR3 sequence: CASTSGTGGVEQYF. In DNA, the CDR3 is TGTGCCAGCACGTCGGGGACAGGGGGTGTCGAGCAGTACTTC.